This T cell receptor beta chain was recovered during a study of vaccination and CD4 T cells after COVID-19. As regards this clonotype: What it binds is not known.

The CDR3 is 13 amino acids. With V trimmed by 0 bases and J by 6 bases, 1 base remained unmatched. The germline CDR1 and CDR2 sequences are SGHTA and FQGNSA. Stated treatment: 10-day PBMC culture with coronavirus spike peptide pools or control peptides (ViraFEST assay). Under the ViraFEST approach, antigen-specific T cells were expanded with peptide pools and TCRs subsequently sequenced. In this cohort, PCR tests turned positive between March and December 2020, predating US Alpha, Beta and Delta variants. The authors cultured about 2.2 million PBMCs per well with roughly 10 IU/ml IL-2 and approximately 10 ug/ml peptide pools. CD4+ T cells that had been cultured provided DNA sequenced with the Oncomine TCR Beta short-read assay. Investigators isolated genomic DNA from cultured CD4+ T cells. TCRdb independently ran MiXCR on the PCR reads; one entry per CDR3 protein. The sample holds roughly 12,000 distinct CDR3 sequences, approximately 58% seen once.

This TCR was sampled from a human donor who had recovered from COVID-19. Sequenced here: CD4+ T cells from blood, cultured in vitro, sampled before SARS-CoV-2 vaccination. V usage is TRBV7-2 and J usage is TRBJ2-5, with 7 positions matching TRBD2. The CDR3 coding sequence is TGTGCCAGCAGCTTAGCGGGAGGGCAGACCCAGTACTTC. Translation: CASSLAGGQTQYF.